This record looks at one TCR beta chain sequence and its context. This clonotype was observed a few times. It lacks a known antigen. No base quality values were provided; no much bigger clone lies one nucleotide off. The library was obtained by RT-PCR. Sequencing instrument: Illumina HiSeq 2500. TCRdb trimmed the raw reads at Q25, called clones with MiXCR and kept productive beta chains. Duplicate CDR3 protein sequences are folded into a single record with the most common DNA and genes. For this sample the table gives about 700,000 distinct CDR3 sequences, of which roughly 14% were detected only once. Of the sample, 11% is held by the ten largest clones. V lost 2 bases and J lost 15 bases; the stretch between them is 17 bases long. The CDR3 measures 13 amino acids from cysteine to phenylalanine. Only the CDR3 part of the read is kept: 39 bases, read in frame from the first base. The data stem from a study of response to subunit inactivated influenza vaccine (dated by TCRdb to about 2018). For context, the study as a whole: Deep quantitative profiling of the T cell receptor repertoire was used in the study to follow responses to a trivalent subunit inactivated influenza vaccine. The full study reports these points: It was suggested by the authors that each seasonal influenza vaccination may recruit only a limited number of new T cells.

The source of this sequence is a man aged 45-65 years who received an inactivated influenza vaccine. Donor details come from another sample of the same person, matched by shared clones. Sample: PBMCs from blood, taken less than 13 days after vaccination. Here the chain combines TRBV12-3 or TRBV12-4 and TRBJ2-1; the D gene remains uncertain. The DNA sequence follows: TGTGCCAGCAGTTTAAACGTGAAGGCCCTGGGGTTCTTC. The translation is CASSLNVKALGFF.